This T cell receptor (beta chain) was documented in a study of CD8 T cells in Susac syndrome (dated by TCRdb to between 2019 and 2020). About the study as a whole: The study used repertoire sequencing to test whether antigen drove CD8+ T cell activation and differentiation in Susac syndrome. The study compared CD8+ T cell repertoire clonality among 12 healthy donors, around 14 Susac syndrome patients and fewer than 19 multiple sclerosis patients. The investigation overall reported the following: The number of individuals in the TCR sequencing and HLA analysis was acknowledged as relatively small.

RNA was extracted using the RNeasy kit, and about 0.5 to 1 ug of the RNA was reverse transcribed with random hexamers. The immunoSEQ multiplex PCR assay, covering 54 Vbeta and 13 Jbeta segments, was used to amplify TCR beta CDR3 regions. Bias from PCR amplification was corrected by using a synthetic template baseline for primer optimization and for computational correction. The study's own analysis went as follows. Only productive sequences were kept, with reads annotated to V, D and J genes according to IMGT and analyzed in immunoSEQ Analyzer. Clonality was computed as one minus Shannon entropy normalized by log2 of the number of productive unique sequences. For each patient and control, public and private clones were evaluated among the 100 most prevalent clones. Susac-specific clones were defined as absent from healthy and MS cohorts, 850 to 1,300 published viral clones and other ImmuneACCESS disease sequences. TCRdb reanalyzed the raw reads on its own, using fastp at Q25 for trimming and MiXCR for clone calling, and kept in-frame beta chains. Entries are consolidated by CDR3 protein sequence, retaining the most common genes and DNA. The V and J calls follow TCRdb's processing rather than the paper's. This sample lists 400,000 to 550,000 distinct CDR3 sequences; approximately 89% were detected once. The top ten hold under 0.15% of the sample.

Peripheral blood CD8+ and CD4+ T cells from healthy donors, Susac syndrome patients and multiple sclerosis patients were profiled by high-throughput TCR beta sequencing. Multiple sclerosis controls were treatment-naive patients with stable or active relapsing-remitting disease fulfilling revised McDonald criteria. CD8+ TEMRA cells were enriched by FACS, while bulk CD8+ and CD4+ T cells were purified by magnetic negative isolation. Blood was drawn into EDTA tubes, processed within 24 hours, and PBMCs were isolated by density gradient centrifugation. PBMCs intended for TCR sequencing were frozen in liquid nitrogen and were later thawed in a 37 degrees C water bath. A purity of at least 90% was achieved for sorted or isolated CD4+, CD8+ and CD8+ TEMRA cells. The germline V gene sets CDR1 to MGHRA and CDR2 to YSYEKL. Trimming leaves V shorter by 1 base and J shorter by 7 bases, with the junction holding 9 bases beyond the gene matches. CDR3 length: 15 amino acids, cysteine to phenylalanine. Just the 45-base CDR3 DNA is kept, in frame starting at base 1.

To note about this clonotype: The clone's antigen remains unknown. Base qualities are not provided; no much larger clone lies one nucleotide away.

This chain joins TRBV4-1 to TRBJ2-7; 8 middle bases align to TRBD1. The source of this sequence is a human donor with multiple sclerosis. Sequenced material: CD8+ T cells from PBMCs. The base sequence is TGCGCCAGCAGCCAAGCCAGGGGGCGCCCATGGGAGCAGTACTTC. It specifies CASSQARGRPWEQYF.